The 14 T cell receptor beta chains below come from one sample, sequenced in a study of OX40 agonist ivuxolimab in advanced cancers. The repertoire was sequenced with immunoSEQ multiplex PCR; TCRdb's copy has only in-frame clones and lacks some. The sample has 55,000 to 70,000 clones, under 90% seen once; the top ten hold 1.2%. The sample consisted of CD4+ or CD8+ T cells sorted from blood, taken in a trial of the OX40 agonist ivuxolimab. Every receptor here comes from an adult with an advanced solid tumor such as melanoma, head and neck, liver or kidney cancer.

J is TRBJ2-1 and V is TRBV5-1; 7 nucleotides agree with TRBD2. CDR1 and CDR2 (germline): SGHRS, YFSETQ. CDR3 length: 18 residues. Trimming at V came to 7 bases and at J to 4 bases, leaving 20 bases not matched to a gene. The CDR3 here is CASGVSHPGGLAYNEQFF. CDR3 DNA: TGCGCCAGCGGAGTAAGTCACCCGGGGGGACTTGCATACAATGAGCAGTTCTTC.

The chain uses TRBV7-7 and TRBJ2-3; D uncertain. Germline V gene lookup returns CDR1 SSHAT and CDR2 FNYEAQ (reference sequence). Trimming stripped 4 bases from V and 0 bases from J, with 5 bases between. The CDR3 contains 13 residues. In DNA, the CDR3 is TGTGCCAGCAGCTCGGACAGCACAGATACGCAGTATTTT. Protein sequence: CASSSDSTDTQYF.

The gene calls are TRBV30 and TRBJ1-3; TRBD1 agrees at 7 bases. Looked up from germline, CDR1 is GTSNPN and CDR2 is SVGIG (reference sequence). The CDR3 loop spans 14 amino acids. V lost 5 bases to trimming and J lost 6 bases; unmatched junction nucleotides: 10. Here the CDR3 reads CAWLTRGLVNTIYF. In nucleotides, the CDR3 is TGTGCCTGGCTTACAAGGGGGCTTGTAAACACCATATATTTT.

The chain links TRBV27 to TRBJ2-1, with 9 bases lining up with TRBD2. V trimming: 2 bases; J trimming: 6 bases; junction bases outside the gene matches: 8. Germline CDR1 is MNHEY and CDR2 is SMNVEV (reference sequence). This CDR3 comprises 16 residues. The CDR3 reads CASSLTGRGGGNEQFF. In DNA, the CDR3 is TGTGCCAGCAGTTTAACGGGGCGGGGGGGTGGCAATGAGCAGTTCTTC.

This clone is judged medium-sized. This CDR3 reads CASSQAGVVQYF. CDR3 nucleotides: TGCGCCAGCAGCCAAGCAGGGGTGGTGCAGTACTTC. V gene TRBV4-1 combines with J gene TRBJ2-7; maybe TRBD1 (6 bases). This CDR3 region has 12 residues. With 1 base removed from V and 9 bases from J, the gap between germline ends came to 10 bases. Germline assignment: CDR1 MGHRA and CDR2 YSYEKL.

The CDR3 coding sequence is TGTGCCAGCAGCGGGACAGGGGACGGTGAAAAACTGTTTTTT. It is translated as CASSGTGDGEKLFF. The rearrangement joins TRBV4-2 to TRBJ1-4, with 10 bases identical to TRBD1. Germline V lookup: CDR1 LGHNA, CDR2 YNFKEQ. V gave up 5 bases and J gave up 7 bases; unmatched junction bases: 4. CDR3 length equals 14 residues.

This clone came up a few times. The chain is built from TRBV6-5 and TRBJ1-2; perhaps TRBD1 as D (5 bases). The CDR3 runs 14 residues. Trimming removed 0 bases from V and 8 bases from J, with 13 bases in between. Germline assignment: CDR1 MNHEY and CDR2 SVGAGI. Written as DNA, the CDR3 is TGTGCCAGCAGTTACTCGGGAGCAGGGAACGGCTACACCTTC. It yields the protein CASSYSGAGNGYTF.

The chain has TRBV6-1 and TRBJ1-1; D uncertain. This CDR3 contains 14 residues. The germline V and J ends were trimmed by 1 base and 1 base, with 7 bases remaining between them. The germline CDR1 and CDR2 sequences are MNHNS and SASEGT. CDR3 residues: CASSEVRQNTEAFF. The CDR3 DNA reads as TGTGCCAGCAGTGAAGTCAGACAGAACACTGAAGCTTTCTTT.

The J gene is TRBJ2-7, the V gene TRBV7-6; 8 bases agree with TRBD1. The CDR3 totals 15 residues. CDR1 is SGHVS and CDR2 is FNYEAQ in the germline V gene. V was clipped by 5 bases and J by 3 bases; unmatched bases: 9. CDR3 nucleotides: TGTGCCAGCAGCCTAACCAACAGGGGGGACTACGAGCAGTACTTC. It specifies CASSLTNRGDYEQYF.

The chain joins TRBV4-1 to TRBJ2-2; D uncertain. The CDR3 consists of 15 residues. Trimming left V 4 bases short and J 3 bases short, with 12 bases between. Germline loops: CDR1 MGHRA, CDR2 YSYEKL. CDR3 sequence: CASSPGPVDTGELFF. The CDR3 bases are TGCGCCAGCAGCCCTGGGCCCGTAGACACCGGGGAGCTGTTTTTT.

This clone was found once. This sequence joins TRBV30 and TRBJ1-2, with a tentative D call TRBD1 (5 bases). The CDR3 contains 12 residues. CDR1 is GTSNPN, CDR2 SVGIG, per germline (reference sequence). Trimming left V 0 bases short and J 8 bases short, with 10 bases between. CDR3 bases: TGTGCCTGGAGTGTGACTGGGGGGGGCTACACCTTC. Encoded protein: CAWSVTGGGYTF. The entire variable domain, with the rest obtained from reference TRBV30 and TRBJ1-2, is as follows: SQTIHQWPATLVQPVGSPLSLECTVEGTSNPNLYWYRQAAGRGLQLLFYSVGIGQISSEVPQNLSASRPQDRQFILSSKKLLLSDSGFYLCAWSVTGGGYTFGSGTRLTVV.

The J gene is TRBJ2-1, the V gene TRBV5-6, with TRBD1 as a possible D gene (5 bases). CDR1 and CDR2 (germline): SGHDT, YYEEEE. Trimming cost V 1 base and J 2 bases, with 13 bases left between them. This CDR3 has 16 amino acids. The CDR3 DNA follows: TGTGCCAGCAGCTTGCGGCGACAGCACACCTACAATGAGCAGTTCTTC. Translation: CASSLRRQHTYNEQFF.

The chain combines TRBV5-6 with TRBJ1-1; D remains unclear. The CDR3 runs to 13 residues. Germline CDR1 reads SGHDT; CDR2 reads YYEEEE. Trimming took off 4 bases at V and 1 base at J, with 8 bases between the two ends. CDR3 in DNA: TGTGCCAGCAGCCCCAAACCGAACACTGAAGCTTTCTTT. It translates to CASSPKPNTEAFF.

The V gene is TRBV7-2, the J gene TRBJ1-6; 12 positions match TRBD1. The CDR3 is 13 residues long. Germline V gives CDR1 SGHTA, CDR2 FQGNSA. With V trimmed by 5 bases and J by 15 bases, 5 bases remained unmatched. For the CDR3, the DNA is TGTGCCAGCAGCCCCGGGACAGGGGGCCACCTCCACTTT. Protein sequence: CASSPGTGGHLHF.